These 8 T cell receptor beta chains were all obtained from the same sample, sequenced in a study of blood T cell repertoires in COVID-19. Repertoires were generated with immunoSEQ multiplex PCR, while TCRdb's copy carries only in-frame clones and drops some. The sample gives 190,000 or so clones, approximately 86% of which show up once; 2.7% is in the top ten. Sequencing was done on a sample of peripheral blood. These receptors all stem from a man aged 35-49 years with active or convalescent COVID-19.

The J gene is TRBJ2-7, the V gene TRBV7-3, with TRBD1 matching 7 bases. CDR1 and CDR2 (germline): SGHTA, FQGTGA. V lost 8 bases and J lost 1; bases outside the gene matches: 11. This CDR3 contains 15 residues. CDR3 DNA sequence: TGTGCCAGCGGCCCTCTCCCGGGACAGTCCTACGAGCAGTACTTC. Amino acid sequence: CASGPLPGQSYEQYF.

In DNA form, the CDR3 reads TGTGCCAGCAGTGAACAGGGGGCCGCAGATACGCAGTATTTT. Translating gives CASSEQGAADTQYF. This chain connects TRBV28 to TRBJ2-3, with 9 bases lining up with TRBD1. Germline CDR1 reads MDHEN; CDR2 reads SYDVKM. The CDR3 contains 14 residues. V gave up 5 bases and J gave up 4 bases; unmatched junction bases: 4. The complete variable domain, with remaining parts taken from reference TRBV28 and TRBJ2-3, reads DVKVTQSSRYLVKRTGEKVFLECVQDMDHENMFWYRQDPGLGLRLIYFSYDVKMKEKGDIPEGYSVSREKKERFSLILESASTNQTSMYLCASSEQGAADTQYFGPGTRLTVL.

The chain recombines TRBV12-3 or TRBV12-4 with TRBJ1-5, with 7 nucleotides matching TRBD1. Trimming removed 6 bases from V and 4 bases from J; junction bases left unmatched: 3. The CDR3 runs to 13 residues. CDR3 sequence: CASRRDRNQPQHF. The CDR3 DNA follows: TGTGCCAGCAGAAGGGACAGAAATCAGCCCCAGCATTTT.

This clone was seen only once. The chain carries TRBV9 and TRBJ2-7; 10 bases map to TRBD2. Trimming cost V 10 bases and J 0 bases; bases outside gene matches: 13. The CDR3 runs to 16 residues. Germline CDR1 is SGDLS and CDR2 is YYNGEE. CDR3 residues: CAAPWLAGDHSYEQYF. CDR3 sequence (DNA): TGTGCCGCCCCTTGGCTAGCGGGGGACCACTCCTACGAGCAGTACTTC. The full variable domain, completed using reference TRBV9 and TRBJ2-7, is DSGVTQTPKHLITATGQRVTLRCSPRSGDLSVYWYQQSLDQGLQFLIQYYNGEERAKGNILERFSAQQFPDLHSELNLSSLELGDSALYFCAAPWLAGDHSYEQYFGPGTRLTVT.

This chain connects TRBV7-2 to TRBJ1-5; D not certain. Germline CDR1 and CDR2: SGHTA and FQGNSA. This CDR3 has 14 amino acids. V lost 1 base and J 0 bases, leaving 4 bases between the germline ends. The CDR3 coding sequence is TGTGCCAGCAGCTTAGACAGTAGCAATCAGCCCCAGCATTTT. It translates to CASSLDSSNQPQHF.

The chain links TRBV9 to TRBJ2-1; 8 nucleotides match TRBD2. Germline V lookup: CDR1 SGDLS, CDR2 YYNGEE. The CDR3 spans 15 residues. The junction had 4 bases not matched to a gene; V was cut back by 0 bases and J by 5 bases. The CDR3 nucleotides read TGTGCCAGCAGCGTAGCAGGGACTAGGAACAATGAGCAGTTCTTC. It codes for CASSVAGTRNNEQFF.

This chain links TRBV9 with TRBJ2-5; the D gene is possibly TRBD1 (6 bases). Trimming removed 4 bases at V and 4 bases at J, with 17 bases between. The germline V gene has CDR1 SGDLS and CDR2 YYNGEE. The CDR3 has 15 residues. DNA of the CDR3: TGTGCCAGCAGCTCCAGCCCGGGCAGGGGAGAGACCCAGTACTTC. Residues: CASSSSPGRGETQYF. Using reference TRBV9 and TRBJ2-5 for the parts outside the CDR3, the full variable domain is DSGVTQTPKHLITATGQRVTLRCSPRSGDLSVYWYQQSLDQGLQFLIQYYNGEERAKGNILERFSAQQFPDLHSELNLSSLELGDSALYFCASSSSPGRGETQYFGPGTRLLVL.

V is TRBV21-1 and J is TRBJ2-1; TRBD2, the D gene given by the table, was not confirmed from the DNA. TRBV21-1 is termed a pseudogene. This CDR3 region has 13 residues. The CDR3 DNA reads TGTGCCAGCAGCAGGCGCGGGTTTAGGTGGCAGTTCTTC. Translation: CASSRRGFRWQFF.